Each of the 24 T cell receptor beta chains below was sequenced from the same sample in a study of radiation and T cells in renal cell carcinoma. Method: immunoSEQ multiplex PCR; TCRdb's copy keeps in-frame clones and lacks some. The repertoire holds 60,000 to 80,000 clones, with roughly 82% as singletons. Time point noted: blood 2 weeks post-SBRT. Treatment denoted: 15 Gy SBRT to primary tumor, nephrectomy 4 weeks later. The sequencing used blood, collected from a patient whose treatment included radiotherapy and nephrectomy. These TCRs come from a man aged 55-75 years with renal cell carcinoma.

The chain recombines TRBV19 with TRBJ2-5, with D perhaps given as TRBD1 or TRBD2 (5 bases each). There are 15 residues in the CDR3. The V and J ends lost 5 bases and 5 bases respectively, with 18 bases between them. Germline V gene sequence: CDR1 LNHDA, CDR2 SQIVND (reference sequence). The CDR3 region is CASSPSSHWGETQYF. CDR3 sequence (DNA): TGTGCCAGTAGTCCTTCCTCCCACTGGGGGGAGACCCAGTACTTC.

The chain combines TRBV5-1 with TRBJ2-1; D not resolved. The CDR3 covers 15 residues. The germline V and J ends were trimmed by 0 bases and 4 bases, with 11 bases remaining between them. CDR1 and CDR2 from the germline V gene are SGHRS and YFSETQ. The CDR3 sequence is CASSLEGVGYNEQFF. CDR3 nucleotide sequence: TGCGCCAGCAGCTTGGAAGGCGTAGGGTACAATGAGCAGTTCTTC.

This clone came up a few times. V gene TRBV7-2 combines with J gene TRBJ2-1; D is unclear. The CDR3 contains 14 residues. Trimming left V 1 base short and J 8 bases short, with 12 bases between. Germline CDR1 and CDR2: SGHTA and FQGNSA. Here the CDR3 DNA reads TGTGCCAGCAGCTTAGTCGCCTCCCTAGATGAGCAGTTCTTC. Its protein is CASSLVASLDEQFF.

The chain couples TRBV4-1 to TRBJ2-7; D is perhaps TRBD1 (5 bases). The V gene lost 3 bases and the J gene lost 10 bases, with 16 bases spanning the gap. The CDR3 consists of 13 residues. The germline V gene encodes CDR1 MGHRA and CDR2 YSYEKL. The CDR3: CASSQSGLGYQYF. The CDR3 nucleotides are TGCGCCAGCAGCCAGTCAGGGCTGGGTTATCAGTACTTC.

V gene TRBV5-6 combines with J gene TRBJ1-2; D gene unclear. V dropped 0 bases and J dropped 0 bases, with 12 bases sitting between them. Germline V CDR1 and CDR2: SGHDT, YYEEEE. The CDR3 length is 16 residues. The CDR3 DNA is TGTGCCAGCAGCTTGGTCGCGACTTCAGCTAACTATGGCTACACCTTC. Amino acid sequence: CASSLVATSANYGYTF.

The chain uses TRBV5-4 and TRBJ2-1; D remains unclear. The germline CDR1 and CDR2 sequences are SGHNT and YYREEE (reference sequence). The CDR3 spans 14 residues. V dropped 3 bases and J dropped 0 bases, with 7 bases sitting between them. CDR3 DNA: TGTGCCAGCAGCTCAAGGAGCTCCTACAATGAGCAGTTCTTC. Translated, it gives CASSSRSSYNEQFF.

J is TRBJ2-6 and V is TRBV6-1; D is unclear. Germline V gives CDR1 MNHNS, CDR2 SASEGT. V lost 8 bases to trimming and J lost 2 bases, with 10 bases between them. CDR3 size: 14 residues. The CDR3 sequence: CASHELTGANVLTF. The CDR3 nucleotides read TGTGCCAGCCACGAATTGACTGGGGCCAACGTCCTGACTTTC.

The sample holds many counts of this clone. The chain carries TRBV2 and TRBJ1-5; D remains ambiguous. This CDR3 is 13 amino acids long. Trimming left V 2 bases short and J 7 bases short, with 9 bases between. Germline V CDR1 and CDR2: SNHLY, FYNNEI. The CDR3 coding sequence is TGTGCCAGCAGTGAAACAGTGAGGCAGCCCCAGCATTTT. Amino acids: CASSETVRQPQHF. The full variable domain, completed using reference TRBV2 and TRBJ1-5, is EPEVTQTPSHQVTQMGQEVILRCVPISNHLYFYWYRQILGQKVEFLVSFYNNEISEKSEIFDDQFSVERPDGSNFTLKIRSTKLEDSAMYFCASSETVRQPQHFGDGTRLSIL.

This clone was found once. This sequence joins TRBV6-1 and TRBJ1-1; 9 bases match TRBD1. CDR3 length: 15 residues. V gave up 5 bases and J gave up 3 bases; unmatched junction bases: 7. Looked up from germline, CDR1 is MNHNS and CDR2 is SASEGT. CDR3 nucleotides: TGTGCCAGCAGTCTTGCGACAGGGGGTGACACTGAAGCTTTCTTT. Encoded protein: CASSLATGGDTEAFF.

The genes are TRBV7-2 and TRBJ2-3, with 9 positions matching TRBD2. Germline CDR1 SGHTA, CDR2 FQGNSA. The length of the CDR3 is 19 residues. The V gene end was trimmed by 3 bases and the J gene end by 2 bases; junction bases not matched to a gene: 15. CDR3 sequence reads: CASSLLKSGRSPNTDTQYF. CDR3 nucleotide sequence: TGTGCCAGCAGCTTGCTCAAAAGCGGGAGGTCCCCTAACACAGATACGCAGTATTTT.

V gene TRBV7-6 combines with J gene TRBJ2-1, with 8 bases matching TRBD2. CDR1 SGHVS and CDR2 FNYEAQ come from the germline V gene. V was clipped by 2 bases and J by 0 bases; unmatched bases: 6. The CDR3 is 17 residues long. The CDR3 coding sequence is TGTGCCAGCAGCTTACGCGGGAGGCCCAGCTCCTACAATGAGCAGTTCTTC. As protein: CASSLRGRPSSYNEQFF.

J is TRBJ2-3 and V is TRBV7-6, with 11 bases aligning to TRBD2. CDR3 length: 16 amino acids. Unmatched junction bases numbered 7, after V lost 6 bases and J lost 2 bases. Germline V gives CDR1 SGHVS, CDR2 FNYEAQ. This chain's CDR3 is CASSFRTSGYTDTQYF. The CDR3 DNA follows: TGTGCCAGCAGTTTCCGGACTAGCGGGTACACAGATACGCAGTATTTT.

This clone was counted once. The chain is built from TRBV5-6 and TRBJ2-3; D not resolved. The germline V gene encodes CDR1 SGHDT and CDR2 YYEEEE. Trimming cost V 0 bases and J 2 bases, with 16 bases left between them. This CDR3 has 17 amino acids. Here the CDR3 reads CASSLGLGVPPTDTQYF. The CDR3 coding sequence is TGTGCCAGCAGCTTGGGTTTAGGAGTTCCCCCCACAGATACGCAGTATTTT.

In its sample, this clone was seen once. The rearrangement joins TRBV7-8 to TRBJ1-4, with D possibly TRBD1 on 6 matching bases. Germline assignment: CDR1 SGHVS and CDR2 FQNEAQ. The CDR3 consists of 14 residues. V was trimmed by 4 bases and J by 4 bases, leaving 10 bases between them. The CDR3 sequence is CASSSTGYNEKLFF. CDR3 nucleotides: TGTGCCAGCAGCTCGACAGGTTATAATGAAAAACTGTTTTTT.

The genes are TRBV5-6 and TRBJ2-3; 10 nucleotides line up with TRBD2. The CDR3 has 17 residues. Germline trimming cut 1 base from V and 7 bases from J; bases unmatched to any gene: 12. CDR1 and CDR2 from the germline V gene are SGHDT and YYEEEE. As DNA, the CDR3 is TGTGCCAGCAGCTTGCGTGGGGTATCTAGCGGGAGTTATACGCAGTATTTT. Its protein product is CASSLRGVSSGSYTQYF.

This chain links TRBV28 with TRBJ1-5; weak D call: TRBD1 (6 bases). V shed 7 bases and J shed 1 base, with 17 bases lying between them. Germline CDR1 MDHEN, CDR2 SYDVKM. The CDR3 has 16 residues. In nucleotides, the CDR3 is TGTGCCAGCAACCGCGTGGGGGGCGGGAGCAATCAGCCCCAGCATTTT. Protein sequence: CASNRVGGGSNQPQHF.

J is TRBJ2-1 and V is TRBV27; 11 bases match TRBD1. The CDR3 covers 16 residues. Trimming cost V 2 bases and J 6 bases; bases outside gene matches: 6. The germline gives CDR1 MNHEY, CDR2 SMNVEV (reference sequence). CDR3 sequence (DNA): TGTGCCAGCAGTTTACTCCGGGACAGGGGGATCAATGAGCAGTTCTTC. It specifies CASSLLRDRGINEQFF.

This chain connects TRBV6-5 to TRBJ2-7; 8 nucleotides match TRBD1. The CDR3 is 15 amino acids. Trimming at V came to 8 bases and at J to 2 bases, leaving 11 bases not matched to a gene. From germline, CDR1 is MNHEY and CDR2 SVGAGI. The CDR3 loop is CASANDRGPPYEQYF. The CDR3 coding sequence is TGTGCCAGCGCGAACGACAGGGGCCCACCCTACGAGCAGTACTTC.

The chain recombines TRBV5-8 with TRBJ2-5; D unclear. Germline CDR1 reads SGHTS; CDR2 reads YDEGEE. The V end was cut by 2 bases, the J end by 8 bases, with 16 bases between. The CDR3 has 14 amino acids. In DNA form, the CDR3 reads TGTGCCAGCAGCTTACCCTGGACGGCGCCCACCCAGTACTTC. Translated, it gives CASSLPWTAPTQYF.

V and J are TRBV18 and TRBJ1-5, with a weak D call TRBD1 (5 bases). The CDR3 consists of 15 residues. V gave up 3 bases and J gave up 6 bases, with 15 bases separating them. Germline V CDR1 and CDR2: KGHSH, LQKENI. The CDR3 loop is CASSPKVGAGQPQHF. DNA for the CDR3: TGTGCCAGCTCACCTAAGGTCGGGGCCGGTCAGCCCCAGCATTTT.

V and J are TRBV6-5 and TRBJ2-5; weak D call: TRBD2 (6 bases). The better agreement between TRBJ2-7 and the DNA end casts doubt on the J call. In germline, CDR1 is MNHEY, CDR2 SVGAGI. The CDR3 extends over 15 amino acids. The CDR3, as DNA: TGTGCCAGTTCCTTGAGCTTTAGTATGGGAGGCGAGCAGTACTTC. Translated, it gives CASSLSFSMGGEQYF.

This clone was counted a few times. V and J are TRBV2 and TRBJ2-1; D perhaps matches TRBD2 (5 bases). The V end was cut by 6 bases, the J end by 3 bases, with 9 bases between. This CDR3 region has 13 residues. Germline CDR1 reads SNHLY; CDR2 reads FYNNEI. This CDR3 reads CASSSDFYNEQFF. The DNA for the CDR3 is TGTGCCAGCAGCTCGGACTTCTACAATGAGCAGTTCTTC.

The CDR3 loop reads CSVGQGRGETQYF. The CDR3 DNA reads TGCAGCGTAGGCCAGGGTAGAGGGGAGACCCAGTACTTC. This chain connects TRBV29-1 to TRBJ2-5; the D call may be TRBD1 or TRBD2 (5 bases each). The CDR3 is made up of 13 amino acids. Germline V CDR1 and CDR2: SQVTM, ANQGSEA. Deletions cut 6 bases from V and 5 bases from J, with 16 bases between.

J is TRBJ1-4 and V is TRBV10-3; 11 nucleotides agree with TRBD1. Germline CDR1 reads ENHRY; CDR2 reads SYGVKD. The CDR3 is 13 amino acids. The J segment lost 8 bases and the V segment lost 8 bases, leaving 4 bases of the junction unmatched. DNA for the CDR3: TGTGCCATCGGGGGACAGGGGGGCGAAAAACTGTTTTTT. Its translation is CAIGGQGGEKLFF.